This T cell receptor beta chain comes out of a study of T cell responses to AZD1222 COVID-19 vaccine. Study-level points and caveats: Without day 14 samples, only post-peak T cell repertoires were studied.

The V and J ends lost 1 base and 0 bases, in that order; junction bases with no gene match: 8. This CDR3 has 18 residues. Germline V gene data show CDR1 as SEHNR and CDR2 as FQNEAQ (reference sequence). Assay used: immunoSEQ multiplex PCR; TCRdb lists only in-frame clones, some missing. The repertoire consists of about 150,000 clones, with 80% to 95% occurring once and the leading ten covering approximately 4.3%. Concerning this clone itself: Antigen unknown.

The TCR originated in an adult who received the AZD1222 COVID-19 vaccine. The rearrangement uses TRBV7-9 and TRBJ2-2, with 7 bases that match TRBD1. The input for sequencing was peripheral blood, taken 28 days after the second AZD1222 dose. Written as DNA, the CDR3 is TGTGCCAGCAGCTTAGAGGGACAGATTTACGCGAACACCGGGGAGCTGTTTTTT. Residues: CASSLEGQIYANTGELFF.